This paragraph reports one T cell receptor beta chain. The antigen remains unidentified. This entry comes from a study of TIL therapy for anti-PD-1-resistant metastatic lung cancer. Study results and limitations: The cohort had more treatment-naive, never-smoker and oncogene-addicted patients than typical. TIL clonotype persistence in blood showed no apparent association with response.

V was shortened by 3 bases and J by 1 base, with 4 bases between the two germline ends. This CDR3 spans 13 amino acids. Time point of the sample: pre-treatment sample, taken before nivolumab and TIL therapy. The libraries were made with immunoSEQ v3. Survey-level samples got roughly 1.9 million read pairs; deep-level samples got roughly 5-6.5 million. Sequencing used immunoSEQ multiplex PCR; TCRdb keeps in-frame clones, though not all of them. Here the sample spans fewer than 65,000 clones, 81% being singletons. This TCR came from a person aged 25 to 80 with non-small cell lung cancer. The starting material was blood, obtained at baseline. The chain has TRBV12-3 or TRBV12-4 and TRBJ1-5, with D hard to call. CDR3 sequence (DNA): TGTGCCAGCAGTTTTTCCAGCAATCAGCCCCAGCATTTT. Residues: CASSFSSNQPQHF.